These T cell receptor beta chains were read from a single sample in a study of beta chain features in type 1 diabetes. Data came from immunoSEQ multiplex PCR; TCRdb stores just in-frame clones and leaves some out. The data hold hundreds of thousands of clones, with about 14% observed a single time. Sequencing was performed on naive CD4+ T cells from blood. The origin of the receptors is a man between 18 and 29 years old in good health. Both conserved end residues are part of each CDR3. A D gene is named only where the DNA matches it firmly. Size tells how often a clone was seen (once, few, many) or the class of an expanded clone, and some rows leave it out.

j_gene	d_gene	abundance	v_gene	CDR3nt	CDR3aa
TRBJ1-5	.	.	TRBV7-8	TGTGCCAGCAACAAGGACAGAAATCAGCCCCAGCATTTT	CASNKDRNQPQHF
TRBJ2-7	TRBD1	.	TRBV7-3	TGTGCCAGCAGCTCTCCGGACAGGGGGGCCTACGAGCAGTACTTC	CASSSPDRGAYEQYF
TRBJ2-3	.	few	TRBV11-2	TGTGCCAGCAGTAGTCAGGGTACGCAGTATTTT	CASSSQGTQYF
TRBJ2-7	TRBD1	.	TRBV7-6	TGTGCCAGCAGCTTAGCGAGGCTGGGGACAGGTGGGACCTACGAGCAGTACTTC	CASSLARLGTGGTYEQYF
TRBJ1-5	TRBD1	.	TRBV2	TGTGCCAGCAAAATCGACAGGGAGGGCAATCAGCCCCAGCATTTT	CASKIDREGNQPQHF
TRBJ2-5	TRBD2	.	TRBV7-9	TGTGCCAGCGGCCTGACGGGACTAGCGTACTTC	CASGLTGLAYF
TRBJ1-2	.	.	TRBV4-3	TGCGCCAGCAGCCTAAGCCGATCGGGACTGCAGAGCTATGGCTACACCTTC	CASSLSRSGLQSYGYTF
TRBJ2-7	TRBD1	few	TRBV28	TGTGCCAGCAGTCCTCGGACAGGCTCCTACGAGCAGTACTTC	CASSPRTGSYEQYF
TRBJ2-2	.	.	TRBV7-2	TGTGCCAGCAGCTTATCGTCGGGTAATACCGGGGAGCTGTTTTTT	CASSLSSGNTGELFF
TRBJ2-7	.	.	TRBV2	TGTGCCAGCAGTTACAGCTACGAGCAGTACTTC	CASSYSYEQYF
TRBJ2-1	TRBD1	few	TRBV5-1	TGCGCCAGCATCCCGCCGGGACAGGGCTTCAATGAGCAGTTCTTC	CASIPPGQGFNEQFF
TRBJ1-5	.	.	TRBV2	TGTGCCAGCAGTGAAGCCCGGGCGGGTCAAGGGCCCCAGCATTTT	CASSEARAGQGPQHF
TRBJ1-5	TRBD1	.	TRBV7-2	TGTGCCAGCAGCCCGCGCCGGGACAGGGCCAATCAGCCCCAGCATTTT	CASSPRRDRANQPQHF
TRBJ1-3	.	.	TRBV30	TGTGCCTGGAGCACCCGACGGAACACCATATATTTT	CAWSTRRNTIYF
TRBJ2-6	.	.	TRBV18	TGTGCCACCCCTGGGCGGGTCTCCACCGGCTCTGGGGCCAACGTCCTGACTTTC	CATPGRVSTGSGANVLTF
TRBJ2-1	.	.	TRBV5-1	TGCGCCAGCAGCTTGGTGGCGGCTGAGCAGTTCTTC	CASSLVAAEQFF
TRBJ2-1	.	few	TRBV4-3	TGCGCCAGCAGCCAAGCGGGGGGCCCTCACAATGAGCAGTTCTTC	CASSQAGGPHNEQFF
TRBJ2-3	.	.	TRBV11-2	TGTGCCAGCACCCAACAGGTATCGAGGGATACGCAGTATTTT	CASTQQVSRDTQYF
TRBJ2-7	TRBD1	.	TRBV6-5	TGTGCCAGCAGTTCGTCCGGGACAGGGGTGTACGAGCAGTACTTC	CASSSSGTGVYEQYF
TRBJ2-7	TRBD1	.	TRBV19	TGTGCCAGTGCCCCAACAGGGGTTCACGCTAACGAGCAGTACTTC	CASAPTGVHANEQYF
TRBJ1-5	TRBD1	few	TRBV29-1	TGCAGCGTTCCGGGACAGGGGGCAAGTCAGCCCCAGCATTTT	CSVPGQGASQPQHF
TRBJ2-7	.	few	TRBV5-4	TGTGCCAGCAGCCCCGGGACGGGGCTGTACGAGCAGTACTTC	CASSPGTGLYEQYF
TRBJ1-2	TRBD1	.	TRBV4-3	TGCGCCAGCAGCCAAGCCTCGACAGGGGGAACGTATGGCTACACCTTC	CASSQASTGGTYGYTF
TRBJ2-6	.	.	TRBV4-1	TGCGCCAGCAGGGGGGTTGCGTCTGGGGCCAACGTCCTGACTTTC	CASRGVASGANVLTF
TRBJ2-1	.	few	TRBV28	TGTGCCAGCAGTTTTTCCCGGAAGCGGAATGAGCAGTTCTTC	CASSFSRKRNEQFF
TRBJ1-4	.	few	TRBV29-1	TGCAGCGTTGGCCGGCTGAATGAAAAACTGTTTTTT	CSVGRLNEKLFF
TRBJ2-5	.	.	TRBV5-1	TGCGCCAGCAGCTTGGTAGGCAGCCAAGAGACCCAGTACTTC	CASSLVGSQETQYF
TRBJ1-1	.	.	TRBV30	TGTGCCACCCTGGCTGATGGGAACACTGAAGCTTTCTTT	CATLADGNTEAFF
TRBJ1-2	.	few	TRBV25-1	TGTGCCAGCAGTAAGGCAGGTTCTACCTATGGCTACACCTTC	CASSKAGSTYGYTF
TRBJ2-7	.	few	TRBV7-9	TGTGCCAGCAGCTTATCAGGCTACGAGCAGTACTTC	CASSLSGYEQYF
TRBJ1-2	.	.	TRBV12-5	TGTGCTAGTGGTTTGGACTCCCATGGCTACACCTTC	CASGLDSHGYTF
TRBJ1-4	.	few	TRBV7-9	TGTGCCTGCCGGGGGGTAGGCGAAAAACTGTTTTTT	CACRGVGEKLFF
TRBJ2-2	.	few	TRBV7-2	TGTGCCAGCAGCCAGTTCGGGGGGCGAAACACCGGGGAGCTGTTTTTT	CASSQFGGRNTGELFF
TRBJ2-5	TRBD2	few	TRBV6-5	TGTGCCAGCAGTTACCAAGCTAGCGGGGTGAAGAAGACCCAGTACTTC	CASSYQASGVKKTQYF
TRBJ2-1	.	.	TRBV19	TGTGCCAGTAGTATAGAAACAGGTTCCTACAATGAGCAGTTCTTC	CASSIETGSYNEQFF
TRBJ2-3	.	.	TRBV19	TGTGCCAGTAGTATATCCCGGGCCCCGACAGATACGCAGTATTTT	CASSISRAPTDTQYF
TRBJ2-7	.	.	TRBV9	TGTGCCAGCAGCTCGGACAGACGCTCCTACGAGCAGTACTTC	CASSSDRRSYEQYF
TRBJ2-1	TRBD2	.	TRBV19	TGTGCCAGTAGTACGAAGACTAGCGGGTACAATGAGCAGTTCTTC	CASSTKTSGYNEQFF
TRBJ2-6	.	.	TRBV5-6	TGTGCCAGCAGCGTAGGACAGCTGAGCTCTGGGGCCAACGTCCTGACTTTC	CASSVGQLSSGANVLTF
TRBJ1-5	TRBD1	.	TRBV4-2	TGTGCCAGCAGCCAAATTACAGGGGTCGATCAGCCCCAGCATTTT	CASSQITGVDQPQHF